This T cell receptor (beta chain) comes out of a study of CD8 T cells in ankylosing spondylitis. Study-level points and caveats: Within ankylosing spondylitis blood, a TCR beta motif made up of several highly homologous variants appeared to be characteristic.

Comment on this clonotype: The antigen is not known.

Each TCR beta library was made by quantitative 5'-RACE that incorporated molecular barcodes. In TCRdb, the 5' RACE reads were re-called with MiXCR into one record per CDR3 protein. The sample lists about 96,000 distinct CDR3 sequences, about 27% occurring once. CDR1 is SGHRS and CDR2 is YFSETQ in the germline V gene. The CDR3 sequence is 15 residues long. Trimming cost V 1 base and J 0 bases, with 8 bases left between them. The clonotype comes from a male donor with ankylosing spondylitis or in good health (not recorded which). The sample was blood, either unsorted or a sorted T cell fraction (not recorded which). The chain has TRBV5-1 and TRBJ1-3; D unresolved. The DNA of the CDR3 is TGCGCCAGCAGCTTGAGTGCCGCCTCTGGAAACACCATATATTTT. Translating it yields CASSLSAASGNTIYF.